These 19 T cell receptor beta chains originate from one sample sequenced in a study of cytomegalovirus exposure and HLA in healthy donors. The protocol was immunoSEQ multiplex PCR, while the TCRdb copy is restricted to in-frame clones and leaves out a portion. The sample lists about 160,000 clones; 86% were seen once. The source material was PBMCs. These receptors all stem from a woman aged 18-29 years in good health and CMV-seronegative.

This chain uses TRBV4-1 with TRBJ2-4; 7 bases fit TRBD1. This CDR3 contains 17 residues. V dropped 4 bases and J dropped 1; count of bases not matched to a gene: 10. From germline, CDR1 is MGHRA and CDR2 YSYEKL. This chain's CDR3 is CASSPSSTGWAKNIQYF. The CDR3 nucleotides read TGCGCCAGCAGCCCCTCTTCGACAGGGTGGGCCAAAAACATTCAGTACTTC.

This chain joins TRBV5-1 and TRBJ1-2; D gene uncertain. The CDR3 has 13 amino acids. V gave up 1 base and J gave up 4 bases, with 8 bases separating them. CDR1 is SGHRS, CDR2 YFSETQ, per germline. The CDR3 nucleotides are TGCGCCAGCAGCTTGACAGAAGGCTATGGCTACACCTTC. It encodes CASSLTEGYGYTF.

J is TRBJ2-3 and V is TRBV9, with D tentatively TRBD2 (6 bases). CDR1 and CDR2 from the germline V gene are SGDLS and YYNGEE. There are 16 residues in the CDR3. Trimming left V 4 bases short and J 0 bases short, with 15 bases between. CDR3 sequence (DNA): TGTGCCAGCAGCCCTCGCGGGGCGCTTAGCACAGATACGCAGTATTTT. This sequence encodes CASSPRGALSTDTQYF.

The gene calls are TRBV6-1 and TRBJ2-5; 8 bases match TRBD2. V dropped 5 bases and J dropped 3; count of bases not matched to a gene: 8. Germline lookup yields CDR1 MNHNS and CDR2 SASEGT. The length of the CDR3 is 15 residues. This CDR3 is CASSRNGGGKETQYF. The CDR3 region has the DNA TGTGCCAGCAGTCGAAACGGGGGGGGCAAAGAGACCCAGTACTTC.

V usage is TRBV29-1 and J usage is TRBJ1-3, with unresolved D. The CDR3 contains 14 residues. V was clipped by 4 bases and J by 9 bases, with 19 bases between them. CDR1 is SQVTM and CDR2 is ANQGSEA in the germline V gene. The CDR3 loop is CSVGVAALGSTIYF. CDR3 bases: TGCAGCGTTGGTGTCGCCGCCCTCGGTAGCACCATATATTTT.

The sample holds one count of this clone. For the CDR3, the DNA is TGTGCCACCGGCGGTATCACAACTACCCAGTACTTC. This codes for CATGGITTTQYF. The chain uses TRBV15 and TRBJ2-5; D gene uncertain. Trimming removed 8 bases from V and 8 bases from J, with 15 bases in between. CDR3 length: 12 residues. From germline, CDR1 is LNHNV and CDR2 YYDKDF (reference sequence).

The genes are TRBV5-1 and TRBJ1-4; the match to TRBD1 covers 7 bases. This CDR3 spans 15 amino acids. V was pared by 4 bases and J by 4 bases, with 7 bases of the junction left unmatched. The germline gives CDR1 SGHRS, CDR2 YFSETQ. DNA of the CDR3: TGCGCCAGCAGCGCCACAGGGGTCGGTAATGAAAAACTGTTTTTT. It translates to CASSATGVGNEKLFF.

The chain combines TRBV5-1 with TRBJ1-1; 7 bases are shared with TRBD1. Trimming at V came to 5 bases and at J to 1 base, leaving 11 bases not matched to a gene. CDR3 length equals 16 residues. Germline values: CDR1 SGHRS, CDR2 YFSETQ. CDR3 loop: CASRENLGGANTEAFF. Here the CDR3 DNA reads TGCGCCAGCAGGGAGAATTTAGGGGGCGCGAACACTGAAGCTTTCTTT.

The CDR3 sequence is CASSFKQGVRAFF. Here the CDR3 DNA reads TGTGCCAGCAGTTTCAAACAGGGGGTAAGAGCTTTCTTT. The chain uses TRBV27 and TRBJ1-1, with 8 bases aligning to TRBD1. The CDR3 contains 13 residues. The germline V gene has CDR1 MNHEY and CDR2 SMNVEV (reference sequence). Unmatched junction bases numbered 7, after V lost 3 bases and J lost 10 bases.

This sequence joins TRBV7-3 and TRBJ2-3; the match to TRBD1 covers 7 bases. Germline trimming cut 2 bases from V and 6 bases from J; bases unmatched to any gene: 8. Germline-derived CDR1 and CDR2 are SGHTA and FQGTGA. This CDR3 has 15 amino acids. CDR3 sequence (DNA): TGTGCCAGCAGCTTAGGTCTAGGGGGCGCGGATACGCAGTATTTT. It specifies CASSLGLGGADTQYF.

Comments on this clone: Other DNA sequences in the sample encode the same CDR3. The chain carries TRBV5-1 and TRBJ1-5, with D tentatively TRBD1 (6 bases). The CDR3 is made up of 15 amino acids. With 0 bases removed from V and 0 bases from J, the gap between germline ends came to 7 bases. The germline V gene encodes CDR1 SGHRS and CDR2 YFSETQ. CDR3 sequence: CASSLVGGSNQPQHF. CDR3 DNA: TGCGCCAGCAGCTTGGTAGGGGGTAGCAATCAGCCCCAGCATTTT. The whole variable domain, filled in from reference TRBV5-1 and TRBJ1-5, reads KAGVTQTPRYLIKTRGQQVTLSCSPISGHRSVSWYQQTPGQGLQFLFEYFSETQRNKGNFPGRFSGRQFSNSRSEMNVSTLELGDSALYLCASSLVGGSNQPQHFGDGTRLSIL.

The V and J genes are TRBV7-9 and TRBJ1-3, with a weak D call TRBD1 (6 bases). In germline, CDR1 is SEHNR, CDR2 FQNEAQ (reference sequence). Trimming left V 1 base short and J 2 bases short, with 12 bases between. This CDR3 has 16 residues. The DNA of the CDR3 is TGTGCCAGCAGCTTAGGCGGGGGCCTTACTGGAAACACCATATATTTT. Residues: CASSLGGGLTGNTIYF.

This clone was observed a few times. The J gene is TRBJ1-2, the V gene TRBV27; D gene ambiguous. Germline V gene data show CDR1 as MNHEY and CDR2 as SMNVEV (reference sequence). The CDR3 is 13 amino acids. Trimming pared 5 bases from V and 4 bases from J, leaving 11 bases between. The CDR3 here is CASSPLQFYGYTF. The CDR3 DNA reads as TGTGCCAGCAGTCCCCTCCAGTTCTATGGCTACACCTTC.

This clone has at least ten counts. CDR3: CASSQRQGAEKLFF. The DNA of the CDR3 is TGCGCCAGCAGTCAAAGACAGGGGGCTGAAAAACTGTTTTTT. The genes are TRBV4-1 and TRBJ1-4, with 10 bases lining up with TRBD1. CDR3 length equals 14 residues. Germline V gene lookup returns CDR1 MGHRA and CDR2 YSYEKL. Trimming cost V 6 bases and J 7 bases; bases outside gene matches: 5.

DNA of the CDR3: TGTGCCAGCAGTGCACAGGGGTTCCCCTCGCTGCCCTACGAGCAGTACTTC. Its protein product is CASSAQGFPSLPYEQYF. The gene calls are TRBV6-1 and TRBJ2-7; 7 bases line up with TRBD1. V gave up 4 bases and J gave up 2 bases; unmatched junction bases: 14. The CDR3 is 17 amino acids. CDR1 is MNHNS and CDR2 is SASEGT in the germline V gene.

V and J are TRBV27 and TRBJ1-4; 7 bases fit TRBD1. With V trimmed by 6 bases and J by 8 bases, 15 bases remained unmatched. Germline values: CDR1 MNHEY, CDR2 SMNVEV (reference sequence). The CDR3 loop spans 16 amino acids. The CDR3 region has the DNA TGTGCCAGCAGATCAAACAAACAGGGGCGATACGAAAAACTGTTTTTT. Encoded protein: CASRSNKQGRYEKLFF. Complete variable domain (other parts from reference TRBV27 and TRBJ1-4): EAQVTQNPRYLITVTGKKLTVTCSQNMNHEYMSWYRQDPGLGLRQIYYSMNVEVTDKGDVPEGYKVSRKEKRNFPLILESPSPNQTSLYFCASRSNKQGRYEKLFFGSGTQLSVL.

The chain links TRBV4-3 to TRBJ2-7; TRBD2 matches at 7 bases. Germline lookup yields CDR1 LGHNA and CDR2 YSLEER. The CDR3 runs to 16 residues. The J segment lost 4 bases and the V segment lost 3 bases, leaving 12 bases of the junction unmatched. In nucleotides, the CDR3 is TGCGCCAGCAGCCAGAACGGAAGAGCGGGGCGATACGAGCAGTACTTC. Its protein is CASSQNGRAGRYEQYF.

This clone was detected once. The V and J genes are TRBV4-1 and TRBJ2-5; TRBD2 aligns across 8 bases. V shed 1 base and J 4 bases; nucleotides not matched to a gene: 8. Germline assignment: CDR1 MGHRA and CDR2 YSYEKL. The CDR3 covers 16 residues. This CDR3 reads CASSQVVRGGRETQYF. The CDR3 DNA reads TGCGCCAGCAGCCAAGTGGTACGGGGGGGGCGAGAGACCCAGTACTTC.

The chain joins TRBV11-2 to TRBJ2-7, with 7 bases matching TRBD2. This CDR3 has 14 residues. CDR1 is SGHAT, CDR2 FQNNGV, per germline. The V segment lost 5 bases and the J segment 1 base; nucleotides outside the gene matches: 5. The CDR3 sequence: CASSPRAGSYEQYF. The CDR3 coding sequence is TGTGCCAGCAGCCCCCGAGCGGGATCCTACGAGCAGTACTTC.